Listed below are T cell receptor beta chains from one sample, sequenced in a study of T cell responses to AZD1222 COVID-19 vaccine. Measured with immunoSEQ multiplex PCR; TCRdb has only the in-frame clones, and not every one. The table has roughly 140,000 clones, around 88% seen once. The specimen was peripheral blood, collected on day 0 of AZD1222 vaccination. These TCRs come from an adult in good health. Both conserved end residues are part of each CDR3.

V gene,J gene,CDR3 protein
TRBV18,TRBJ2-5,CASSLGLRTAVSQETQYF
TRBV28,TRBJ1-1,CASRTGGADTEAFF
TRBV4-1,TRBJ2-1,CASSQVPTSGSNEQFF
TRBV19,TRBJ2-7,CASSIGDRNEQYF
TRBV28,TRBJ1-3,CASSFLMGGSGNTIYF
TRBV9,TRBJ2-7,CASSPYGDLQYF
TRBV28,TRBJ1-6,CASSLVQGPYSPLHF
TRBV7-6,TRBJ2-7,CASSSGQGGYSDEQYF
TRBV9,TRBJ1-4,CASSLGTGATNEKLFF
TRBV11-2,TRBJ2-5,CASSFGQVGTQYF
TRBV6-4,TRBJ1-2,CASSLGTGPLDGYTF
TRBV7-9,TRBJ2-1,CASSFTTRNEQFF
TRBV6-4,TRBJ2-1,CASSETSGEGNEQFF
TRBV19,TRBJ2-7,CASSLGKTYEQYF
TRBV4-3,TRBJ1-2,CASSPTSLDGYTF
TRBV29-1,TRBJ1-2,CSVEDPYGYTF
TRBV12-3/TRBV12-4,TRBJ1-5,CASGMRGYQPQHF
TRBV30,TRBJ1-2,CAWSVLPTRLGGYTF
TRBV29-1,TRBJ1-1,CSHVLGEAFF
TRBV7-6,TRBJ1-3,CASSRIQGPSGNTIYF
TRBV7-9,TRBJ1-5,CASSSPGGSGQPQHF
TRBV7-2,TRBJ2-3,CASSLVGSRGADTQYF
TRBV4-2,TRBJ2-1,CASSQDPFGTSGGNEQFF
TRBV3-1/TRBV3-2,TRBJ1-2,CASSQEFQPRSNYGYTF
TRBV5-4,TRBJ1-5,CASSLGQNQPQHF
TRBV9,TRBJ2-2,CASSVGLAGGAGELFF
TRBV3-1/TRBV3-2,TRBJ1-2,CASSQRGGAWDGYTF
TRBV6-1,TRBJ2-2,CASSERTRAGTGELFF
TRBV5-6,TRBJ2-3,CASSFLRVLQTDTQYF
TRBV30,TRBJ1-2,CACQPGRSLGGYTF
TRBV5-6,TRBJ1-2,CASSRTGAGGYTF
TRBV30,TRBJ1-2,CAWSVLDTTNYGYTF
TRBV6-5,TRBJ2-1,CASSFTLEGFSEQFF
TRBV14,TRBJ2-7,CASSQTGVYEQYF
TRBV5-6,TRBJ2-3,CASSLTSGRIKDTQYF
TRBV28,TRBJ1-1,CASSPVRGDTEAFF
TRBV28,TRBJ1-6,CASSQWTGDNSPLHF
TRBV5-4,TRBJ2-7,CASSSQGGLAVEQYF
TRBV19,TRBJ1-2,CASLGHKGYTF
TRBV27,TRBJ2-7,CASSFSLAGFDEQYF
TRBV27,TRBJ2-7,CASSLIRGGPYEQYF
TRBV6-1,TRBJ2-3,CASSDAGTGLDTQYF
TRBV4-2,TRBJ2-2,CASSQVGGLAGGGELFF
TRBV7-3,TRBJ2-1,CASSFLRDAPQFF
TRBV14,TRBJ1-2,CATRKGEYGYTF
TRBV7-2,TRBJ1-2,CASSLDWGDGYTF
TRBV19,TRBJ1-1,CASSIKTRGISEAFF
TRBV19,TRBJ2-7,CASKGGGEQYF
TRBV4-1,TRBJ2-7,CASSQPSGDYEQYF
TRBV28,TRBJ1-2,CASSLGGEYGYTF
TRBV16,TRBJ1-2,CASSQTGNGYTF
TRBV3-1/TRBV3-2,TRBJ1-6,CASSPSSDNSPLHF